This entry is about one TCR beta chain. The CDR3 covers 18 residues. Unmatched junction bases numbered 8, after V lost 1 base and J lost 6 bases. Germline-derived CDR1 and CDR2 are SGHTA and FQGTGA. This record belongs to a study of blood T cell repertoires in COVID-19. Study in general: Italy, Spain and the United States were the sources of the convalescent and acute COVID-19 samples. The cDNA or gDNA used as material had been derived from T cells, B-cell-depleted T cells, or PBMCs.

Authors' data handling: Estimation of nucleated cell counts relied on the amplification of reference gene primers. Measured with immunoSEQ multiplex PCR; TCRdb has only the in-frame clones, and not every one. The DNA was the basis for D and trimming; V, J and clone size are from that table. In the table there are just under 30,000 clones, roughly nine tenths of which are singletons. Sequencing was performed on peripheral blood. The genes are TRBV7-3 and TRBJ2-1; 14 bases are shared with TRBD2. This TCR was sampled from a human donor with active COVID-19. The donor label of this sample is uncertain. The CDR3 sequence: CASSLKPSTSGRANEQFF. The CDR3 DNA reads TGTGCCAGCAGCTTAAAGCCCTCGACTAGCGGGAGGGCCAATGAGCAGTTCTTC.